The 2 T cell receptor beta chains below come from one sample, sequenced in a study of blood T cell repertoires in COVID-19. TCRdb's copy holds only in-frame clones and misses some; the assay was immunoSEQ multiplex PCR. The sample contains more than 85,000 clones, approximately 88% of which appear only once. The sample consisted of peripheral blood. Every receptor here comes from a human donor in a cohort sampled during active COVID-19.

The chain joins TRBV7-2 to TRBJ1-2; D is ambiguous. Trimming pared 7 bases from V and 0 bases from J, leaving 18 bases between. Germline V lookup: CDR1 SGHTA, CDR2 FQGNSA. The length of the CDR3 is 16 residues. CDR3 sequence: CASTRPNRRANYGYTF. CDR3 coding DNA: TGTGCCAGCACCCGACCCAACAGAAGAGCTAACTATGGCTACACCTTC.

The chain links TRBV28 to TRBJ1-4, with a weak D call TRBD1 (5 bases). The length of the CDR3 is 15 residues. Trimming took off 4 bases at V and 4 bases at J, with 13 bases between the two ends. Germline CDR1 reads MDHEN; CDR2 reads SYDVKM. The DNA for the CDR3 is TGTGCCAGCAGTTCCCCCGGGGGAGGTAATGAAAAACTGTTTTTT. Translating it yields CASSSPGGGNEKLFF.